This T cell receptor beta chain was captured by sequencing in a study of control samples from healthy donors and cancer patients. Sequencing was performed with immunoSEQ multiplex PCR; in TCRdb, only in-frame clones are kept and a portion is missing. The sample shows under 130,000 clones, roughly 90% of them seen only once. This clone was recorded only once. This receptor was taken from a man aged 55-75 years with lung cancer. The sample comprised PBMCs.

The CDR3 bases are TGTGCCAGCAGCCCACCGGGAGTATCCTACAATGAGCAGTTCTTC. Translated: CASSPPGVSYNEQFF. This rearrangement joins TRBV27 to TRBJ2-1, with D possibly matching TRBD2 (6 bases). Between the trimmed V and J ends, which lost 6 bases and 1 base, there was a span of 13 bases. The length of the CDR3 is 15 residues. Germline V gene lookup returns CDR1 MNHEY and CDR2 SMNVEV (reference sequence).